The 10 T cell receptor beta chains in this list originate from one sample, sequenced in a study of T-cell reconstitution after alpha-beta-depleted transplantation in children. A TCRbeta library incorporating unique molecular identifiers was prepared. TCRdb reprocessed the PCR reads via MiXCR and lists one record per CDR3 protein. The table lists 100,000 or so distinct CDR3 sequences, about a quarter of them singletons, with about a fifth in the top ten. Specimen: PBMCs, collected before TCRalphabeta/CD19-depleted stem cell transplant. The source is a boy aged 2 to 10 with acute lymphoblastic leukemia, due to receive a stem cell transplant.

Details on this clonotype: Since the CDR3 does not end with the conserved phenylalanine or tryptophan, this likely comes from a read error. The rearrangement joins TRBV20-1 to TRBJ1-5; D is possibly TRBD1 (6 bases). Germline V lookup: CDR1 DFQATT, CDR2 SNEGSKA (reference sequence). CDR3 length: 18 amino acids. V was clipped by 0 bases and J by 2 bases, with 20 bases between them. In nucleotides, the CDR3 is TGCAGTGCTAGAGACCGGGTCAGGGGCCGTGGGGGCAATCAGCCCCAGCATTAT. Its translation: CSARDRVRGRGGNQPQHY.

This clonotype was observed a handful of times. J is TRBJ2-3 and V is TRBV12-3 or TRBV12-4; D gene uncertain. Trimming took off 7 bases at V and 2 bases at J, with 7 bases between the two ends. The CDR3 has 12 residues. Written as DNA, the CDR3 is TGTGCCAGCACCCTCACCACAGATACGCAGTATTTT. Protein product: CASTLTTDTQYF.

This clonotype was observed many times. The chain recombines TRBV12-3 or TRBV12-4 with TRBJ2-3; 8 positions match TRBD1. The CDR3 extends over 14 amino acids. The ends lost 2 bases at V and 6 bases at J; junction bases unmatched: 4. The CDR3 loop reads CASSLPTGADTQYF. In DNA form, the CDR3 reads TGTGCCAGCAGTTTACCGACAGGGGCTGATACGCAGTATTTT.

Concerning this clonotype: A read error may be the cause here, since a much bigger clone is one base away. The chain couples TRBV7-9 to TRBJ2-1; no firm D call. Germline CDR1 is SEHNR and CDR2 is FQNEAQ (reference sequence). The CDR3 runs to 10 residues. The CDR3 loop reads CASSYNEPFF. CDR3 nucleotides: TGTGCCAGCAGTTACAATGAGCCGTTCTTC.

Only a few counts were recorded for this clonotype. The chain is built from TRBV6-2 or TRBV6-3 and TRBJ2-7; possibly TRBD2 for D (5 bases). CDR3 length: 17 residues. Germline CDR1 is MNHEY and CDR2 is SVGEGT. Trimming stripped 0 bases from V and 0 bases from J, with 15 bases between. The CDR3 DNA follows: TGTGCCAGCAGTTACTCGATTCGTAGCGTGAGCTCCTACGAGCAGTACTTC. It encodes CASSYSIRSVSSYEQYF.

This clonotype was recorded at least ten times. This rearrangement joins TRBV5-1 to TRBJ2-1; D not certain. The CDR3 sequence is 16 residues long. Germline CDR1 is SGHRS and CDR2 is YFSETQ. V was pared by 4 bases and J by 7 bases, with 21 bases between. CDR3 sequence reads: CASSTHRLENGNEQFF. DNA of the CDR3: TGCGCCAGCAGCACCCACCGGCTCGAAAATGGGAATGAGCAGTTCTTC.

The DNA of the CDR3 is TGTGCCAGCAGCACGAACGGACTAGCATCAGATACGCAGTATTTT. Its protein is CASSTNGLASDTQYF. V gene TRBV7-8 combines with J gene TRBJ2-3; TRBD2 agrees at 8 bases. Germline trimming cut 5 bases from V and 4 bases from J; bases unmatched to any gene: 8. The CDR3 is 15 amino acids. Germline assignment: CDR1 SGHVS and CDR2 FQNEAQ.

V gene TRBV2 combines with J gene TRBJ2-2; D possibly corresponds to TRBD2 (5 bases). Germline V CDR1 and CDR2: SNHLY, FYNNEI. V was pared by 8 bases and J by 8 bases, with 15 bases between. The CDR3 covers 13 residues. CDR3 nucleotide sequence: TGTGCCAGCGCCCCACTAGTTGGGGGGGAGCTGTTTTTT. Translating gives CASAPLVGGELFF.

This clonotype was observed at least ten times. The chain uses TRBV4-1 and TRBJ2-1; D perhaps matches TRBD1 (5 bases). From germline, CDR1 is MGHRA and CDR2 YSYEKL. The V and J ends lost 0 bases and 9 bases respectively, with 15 bases between them. This CDR3 contains 15 residues. In DNA, the CDR3 is TGCGCCAGCAGCCAAGAGGGGCAGGTTGGTGGTGAGCAGTTCTTC. This encodes CASSQEGQVGGEQFF.

This clonotype was found a few times. The chain combines TRBV5-1 with TRBJ2-1, with D possibly TRBD2 on 6 matching bases. The V end lost 6 bases, the J end lost 7 bases, and 26 bases lay between the germline ends. The germline V gene has CDR1 SGHRS and CDR2 YFSETQ. The CDR3 consists of 17 residues. This CDR3 is CASNPIVSGGASNEQFF. The CDR3 coding sequence is TGCGCCAGCAATCCAATAGTGAGCGGAGGGGCCTCGAATGAGCAGTTCTTC.